This TCR beta chain was identified during a study of T-cell reconstitution after alpha-beta-depleted transplantation in children. During its preparation, the TCRbeta library received unique molecular identifiers. TCRdb reprocessed the PCR reads via MiXCR and lists one record per CDR3 protein. The sample has roughly 180,000 distinct CDR3 sequences; 13% to 15% are singletons. Germline values: CDR1 DFQATT, CDR2 SNEGSKA (reference sequence). This CDR3 comprises 14 residues. Trimming removed 3 bases from V and 0 bases from J, with 9 bases in between. The sequence was obtained from a human donor who donated a stem cell graft to a child with acute lymphoblastic leukemia. This specimen consisted of PBMCs from the stem cell graft donor, obtained from the stem cell graft. The chain is built from TRBV20-1 and TRBJ2-1; D is unclear. This CDR3 reads CSARSPGSYNEQFF. The CDR3 nucleotides are TGCAGTGCTAGGTCCCCAGGCTCCTACAATGAGCAGTTCTTC.